Listed below are T cell receptor beta chains from one sample, sequenced in a study of cytomegalovirus exposure and HLA in healthy donors. Sequencing was performed with immunoSEQ multiplex PCR; in TCRdb, only in-frame clones are kept and a portion is missing. The sample lists 100,000 to 150,000 clones, roughly 90% seen once, with 1.4% to 1.5% in the top ten. What was sequenced was PBMCs. These receptors all come from a man aged 25 to 40 in good health and CMV-seronegative. The CDR3 runs from the conserved cysteine through the conserved F or W. The D gene is left open where the match is weak. Part of the rows lack a size; the others show once, few, many or a class for expanded clones.

length	V	size	D	J	DNA	CDR3
14	TRBV29-1	.	.	TRBJ1-2	TGCAGCGTTGAAGATCAGGGAAGGGGCTATGGCTACACCTTC	CSVEDQGRGYGYTF
14	TRBV18	.	TRBD2	TRBJ2-7	TGTGCCAGCTCGCTAGCGGGAGCCCTCTACGAGCAGTACTTC	CASSLAGALYEQYF
16	TRBV19	.	.	TRBJ1-1	TGTGCCAGTAGTACGGCGGGACGGCAGATGAACACTGAAGCTTTCTTT	CASSTAGRQMNTEAFF
13	TRBV6-5	.	.	TRBJ1-1	TGTGCCAGCAGGTCCACGACGGAGAATGAAGCTTTCTTT	CASRSTTENEAFF
14	TRBV7-9	few	TRBD2	TRBJ2-7	TGTGCCAGCAGCCTTAGCGGGAGCTCCTACGAGCAGTACTTC	CASSLSGSSYEQYF
16	TRBV18	once	.	TRBJ2-3	TGTGCCAGCTCACAAGGCCCGGGGGTTGTGACAGATACGCAGTATTTT	CASSQGPGVVTDTQYF
16	TRBV5-1	.	TRBD1	TRBJ2-5	TGCGCCAGCAGCCTTTACGGGACAGGCCAACAAGAGACCCAGTACTTC	CASSLYGTGQQETQYF
14	TRBV5-4	.	.	TRBJ1-1	TGTGCCAGCAGCTCACAGGGAATGAACACTGAAGCTTTCTTT	CASSSQGMNTEAFF
15	TRBV11-2	.	.	TRBJ1-5	TGTGCCAGCAGCCGTGATGGGGAGACTAATCAGCCCCAGCATTTT	CASSRDGETNQPQHF
14	TRBV7-3	.	TRBD2	TRBJ2-1	TGTGCCAGCAGTCTAGCGGGGGAATACAATGAGCAGTTCTTC	CASSLAGEYNEQFF
12	TRBV10-2	.	.	TRBJ1-3	TGCGCCAGCAGTACGGAGGGAAACACCATATATTTT	CASSTEGNTIYF
12	TRBV29-1	.	.	TRBJ1-5	TGCAGCGTTGAAGACAACAATCAGCCCCAGCATTTT	CSVEDNNQPQHF
12	TRBV30	.	TRBD1	TRBJ1-3	TGTGCCTTGACAGGGTCTGGAAACACCATATATTTT	CALTGSGNTIYF
14	TRBV18	.	.	TRBJ1-5	TGTGCCAGCTCAACTACTAATAGCAATCAGCCCCAGCATTTT	CASSTTNSNQPQHF
11	TRBV7-2	.	.	TRBJ1-2	TGTGCCAGCAGCTTGTACAGTGGCTACACCTTC	CASSLYSGYTF
15	TRBV6-5	.	TRBD2	TRBJ2-1	TGTGCCAGCAAGCGGGAAGCGGGAGGGGTCAATGAGCAGTTCTTC	CASKREAGGVNEQFF
16	TRBV5-1	.	TRBD2	TRBJ2-2	TGCGCCAGCAGCCCCCGGGCTAGCGGAAACACCGGGGAGCTGTTTTTT	CASSPRASGNTGELFF
14	TRBV7-2	.	.	TRBJ2-7	TGTGCCAGCAGCCAGGACGGTCGGAAAGAGGGGCAGTACTTC	CASSQDGRKEGQYF
14	TRBV6-1	few	TRBD1	TRBJ1-1	TGTGCCAGCAGTGTAGGGACAGACTACACTGAAGCTTTCTTT	CASSVGTDYTEAFF
14	TRBV7-9	.	TRBD1	TRBJ1-4	TGTGCCAGCAGCCGTACAGGGGGCAATGAAAAACTGTTTTTT	CASSRTGGNEKLFF
20	TRBV5-1	once	.	TRBJ1-2	TGCGCCAGCAGCTTTGGGCCCCTGGGCGGAACGGCGCCTCGGGGTCATGGCTACACCTTC	CASSFGPLGGTAPRGHGYTF
15	TRBV2	.	.	TRBJ2-3	TGTGCCAGCAGTGTTATGTGGGTAGCCACAGATACGCAGTATTTT	CASSVMWVATDTQYF
16	TRBV5-1	.	.	TRBJ1-2	TGCGCCAGCAGCTACAGGACCGCGACCGAGAACTATGGCTACACCTTC	CASSYRTATENYGYTF
13	TRBV5-4	.	.	TRBJ1-1	TGTGCCAGCAAACCTACTTTCGACACTGAAGCTTTCTTT	CASKPTFDTEAFF
16	TRBV19	.	.	TRBJ1-5	TGTGCCAGTAGTACGGGGAGAGTTCATAGCAATCAGCCCCAGCATTTT	CASSTGRVHSNQPQHF
16	TRBV6-6	.	TRBD2	TRBJ2-1	TGTGCCAGCAGTTACCCCAGGGCTAGCGGGAGGAATGAGCAGTTCTTC	CASSYPRASGRNEQFF
16	TRBV5-1	.	.	TRBJ2-4	TGCGCCAGCAGCTTGGCCGAACAGATTAAAGGAAGCATTCAGTACTTC	CASSLAEQIKGSIQYF
14	TRBV9	.	TRBD2	TRBJ2-1	TGTGCCAGCACGGGGCTAGCGGGCTACAATGAGCAGTTCTTC	CASTGLAGYNEQFF
15	TRBV29-1	.	.	TRBJ1-3	TGCAGCGTTGAAGGGGTACAGGGACTAGAAAACACCATATATTTT	CSVEGVQGLENTIYF
15	TRBV5-1	.	.	TRBJ2-2	TGCGCCAGCACCCCGGGGTCTTACCTAGACGGGGAGCTGTTTTTT	CASTPGSYLDGELFF
14	TRBV7-2	once	TRBD1	TRBJ1-6	TGTGCCAGCACCCCGGGACAGGGGGTATCACCCCTCCACTTT	CASTPGQGVSPLHF
16	TRBV6-4	.	TRBD2	TRBJ2-3	TGTGCCAGCAGTGACTCGACTAGCGGAGGCACAGATACGCAGTATTTT	CASSDSTSGGTDTQYF
11	TRBV29-1	.	.	TRBJ2-5	TGCAGCGTTGAAGATAGAGGGACCCAGTACTTC	CSVEDRGTQYF
15	TRBV7-6	.	.	TRBJ2-5	TGTGCCAGCAGCTTAGGGGGCAGGGTCCAAGAGACCCAGTACTTC	CASSLGGRVQETQYF